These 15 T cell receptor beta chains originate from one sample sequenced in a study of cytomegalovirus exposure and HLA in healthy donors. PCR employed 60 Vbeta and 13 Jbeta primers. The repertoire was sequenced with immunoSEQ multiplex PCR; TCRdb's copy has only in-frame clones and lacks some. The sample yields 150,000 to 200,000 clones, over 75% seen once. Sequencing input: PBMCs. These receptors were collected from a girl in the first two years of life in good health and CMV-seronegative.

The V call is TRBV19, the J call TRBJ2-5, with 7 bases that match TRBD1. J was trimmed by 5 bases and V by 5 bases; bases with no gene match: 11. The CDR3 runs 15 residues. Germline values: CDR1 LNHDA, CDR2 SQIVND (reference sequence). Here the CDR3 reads CASSHRGYDVETQYF. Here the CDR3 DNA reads TGTGCCAGTAGTCACAGGGGTTACGACGTGGAGACCCAGTACTTC.

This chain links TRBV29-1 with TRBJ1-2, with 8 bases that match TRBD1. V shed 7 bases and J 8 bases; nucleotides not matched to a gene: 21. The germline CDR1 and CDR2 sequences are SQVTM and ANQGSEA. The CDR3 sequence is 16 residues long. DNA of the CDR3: TGCAGCGCCAGAGAGGGAGCAGGGGGCGCGATGGGAGGCTACACCTTC. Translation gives CSAREGAGGAMGGYTF.

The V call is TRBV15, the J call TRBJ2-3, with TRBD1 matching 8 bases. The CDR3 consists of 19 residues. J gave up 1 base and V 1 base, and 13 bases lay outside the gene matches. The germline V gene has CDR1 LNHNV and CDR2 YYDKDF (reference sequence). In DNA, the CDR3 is TGTGCCACCAGCAGAGCCCTCCCCCGACAGGGGCGGGGCACAGATACGCAGTATTTT. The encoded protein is CATSRALPRQGRGTDTQYF.

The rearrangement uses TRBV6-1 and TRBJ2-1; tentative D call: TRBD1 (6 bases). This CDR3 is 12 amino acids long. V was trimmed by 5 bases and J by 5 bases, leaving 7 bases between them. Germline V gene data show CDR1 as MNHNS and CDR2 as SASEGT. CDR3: CASSQGNNEQFF. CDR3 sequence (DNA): TGTGCCAGCAGTCAGGGGAACAATGAGCAGTTCTTC.

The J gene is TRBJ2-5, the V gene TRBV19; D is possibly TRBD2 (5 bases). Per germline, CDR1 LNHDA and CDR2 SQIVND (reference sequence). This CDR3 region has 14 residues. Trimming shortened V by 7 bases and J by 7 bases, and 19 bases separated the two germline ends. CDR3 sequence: CASKPSGRFGTQYF. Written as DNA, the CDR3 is TGTGCCAGTAAACCAAGCGGAAGGTTCGGGACCCAGTACTTC.

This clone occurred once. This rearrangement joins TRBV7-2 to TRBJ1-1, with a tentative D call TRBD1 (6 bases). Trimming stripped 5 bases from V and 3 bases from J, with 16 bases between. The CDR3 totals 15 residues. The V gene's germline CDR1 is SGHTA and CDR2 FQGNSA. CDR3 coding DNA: TGTGCCAGCAGCCTCGAAATGGCAGGGGACACTGAAGCTTTCTTT. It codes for CASSLEMAGDTEAFF.

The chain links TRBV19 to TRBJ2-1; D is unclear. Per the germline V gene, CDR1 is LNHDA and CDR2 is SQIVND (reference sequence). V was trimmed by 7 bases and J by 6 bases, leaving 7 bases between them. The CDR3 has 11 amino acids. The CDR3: CASKRSNEQFF. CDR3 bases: TGTGCCAGTAAACGGTCCAATGAGCAGTTCTTC.

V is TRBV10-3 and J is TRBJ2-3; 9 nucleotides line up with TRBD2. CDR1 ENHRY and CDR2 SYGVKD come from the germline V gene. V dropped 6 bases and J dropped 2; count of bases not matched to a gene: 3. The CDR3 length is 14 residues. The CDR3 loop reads CAISLAGNTDTQYF. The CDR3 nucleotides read TGTGCCATCAGCCTAGCGGGGAACACAGATACGCAGTATTTT.

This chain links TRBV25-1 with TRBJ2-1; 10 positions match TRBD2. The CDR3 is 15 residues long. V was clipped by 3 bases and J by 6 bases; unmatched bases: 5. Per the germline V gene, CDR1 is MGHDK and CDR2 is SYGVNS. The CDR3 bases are TGTGCCAGCAGTGATTTACTAGCGGGATTCAATGAGCAGTTCTTC. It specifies CASSDLLAGFNEQFF.

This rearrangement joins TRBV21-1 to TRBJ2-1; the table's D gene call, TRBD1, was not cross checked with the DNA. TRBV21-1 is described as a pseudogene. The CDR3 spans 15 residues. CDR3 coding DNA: TGTGCCAGCAGCAAAACGGGACAGGTTTACAATGAGCAGTTCTTC. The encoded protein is CASSKTGQVYNEQFF.

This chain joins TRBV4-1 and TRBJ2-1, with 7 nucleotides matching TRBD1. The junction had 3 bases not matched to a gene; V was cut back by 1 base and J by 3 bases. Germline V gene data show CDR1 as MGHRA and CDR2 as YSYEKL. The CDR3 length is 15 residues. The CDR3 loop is CASSQVDRFYNEQFF. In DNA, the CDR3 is TGCGCCAGCAGCCAAGTGGACAGGTTCTACAATGAGCAGTTCTTC.

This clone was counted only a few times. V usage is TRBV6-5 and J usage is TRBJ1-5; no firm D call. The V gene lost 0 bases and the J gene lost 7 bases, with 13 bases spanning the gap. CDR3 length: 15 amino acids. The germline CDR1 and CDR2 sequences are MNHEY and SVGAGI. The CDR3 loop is CASSYSTAGGQPQHF. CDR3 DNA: TGTGCCAGCAGTTACTCCACGGCAGGTGGCCAGCCCCAGCATTTT.

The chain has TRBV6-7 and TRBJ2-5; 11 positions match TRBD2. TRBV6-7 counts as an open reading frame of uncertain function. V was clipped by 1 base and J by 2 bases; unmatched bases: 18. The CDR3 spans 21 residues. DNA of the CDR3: TGTGCCAGCAGTTACTTCCAACTAGCGGGAGTGGTCCGAGGTGTGCAAGAGACCCAGTACTTC. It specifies CASSYFQLAGVVRGVQETQYF.

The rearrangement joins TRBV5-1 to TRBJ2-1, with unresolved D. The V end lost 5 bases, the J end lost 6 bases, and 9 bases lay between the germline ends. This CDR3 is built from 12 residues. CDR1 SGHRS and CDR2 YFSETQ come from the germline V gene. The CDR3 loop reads CASRYDFNEQFF. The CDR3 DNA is TGCGCCAGCAGGTATGACTTCAATGAGCAGTTCTTC.

This CDR3 reads CASSALAGAGDTQYF. The CDR3 DNA follows: TGCGCCAGCAGCGCCCTAGCGGGAGCAGGAGATACGCAGTATTTT. The gene calls are TRBV5-1 and TRBJ2-3, with 10 bases lining up with TRBD2. Germline trimming cut 4 bases from V and 5 bases from J; bases unmatched to any gene: 7. The CDR3 loop spans 15 amino acids. Germline V CDR1 and CDR2: SGHRS, YFSETQ.